Listed below are T cell receptor beta chains from one sample, sequenced in a study of T cells in Graves' hyperthyroidism and ophthalmopathy. A single record per CDR3 protein comes from TCRdb applying MiXCR to the multiplex PCR reads. Of some 500,000 distinct CDR3 sequences detected, approximately 15% appear once; the ten largest clones hold less than 20%. Source material: blood. The receptor set was obtained from a woman under 30 with Graves' hyperthyroidism. Both conserved end residues are part of each CDR3. The size entry is marked missing in some rows and otherwise reads once, few, many or a size class.

V	J	size	CDR3
TRBV11-1	TRBJ2-3	many	CASSKNRGAADTQYF
TRBV20-1	TRBJ2-3	many	CSAPPSTGRLTDTQYF
TRBV18	TRBJ2-6	many	CASAEGSGANVLTF
TRBV12-3/TRBV12-4	TRBJ2-7	once	CASRPGTSGRRWRYEQYF
TRBV6-1	TRBJ2-2	many	CASSEGLAGTGELFF
TRBV2	TRBJ1-2	many	CASSATGANYGYTF
TRBV19	TRBJ1-5	NA	CASSSPGPYQLQHF
TRBV3-1	TRBJ1-1	NA	CASSQFSNTEAFF
TRBV20-1	TRBJ1-1	few	CSARNNRAEAFF
TRBV7-7	TRBJ2-5	NA	CASSLRAYPVPQETQYF
TRBV10-3	TRBJ2-5	NA	CAISEGSWETQYF
TRBV7-3	TRBJ2-7	many	CASSLGGLAGGSYEQYF
TRBV16	TRBJ1-6	many	CASSQSYSDPYNSPLHF
TRBV14	TRBJ2-1	NA	CASSPQLAGEQFF
TRBV7-9	TRBJ1-5	NA	CASSLVGQGGNQPQHF
TRBV12-3/TRBV12-4	TRBJ1-4	many	CASSLDAWPNEKLFF
TRBV28	TRBJ1-1	NA	CASSFIYPLRKGTEAFF
TRBV3-1	TRBJ2-1	few	CASSPQLAANYNEQFF
TRBV7-9	TRBJ2-7	NA	CASSYGTRHEQYF
TRBV12-3/TRBV12-4	TRBJ1-2	many	CASRNLSHYGYTF
TRBV10-3	TRBJ2-1	many	CAIRASGSGNEQFF
TRBV19	TRBJ2-3	many	CASTSGRAVKTDTQYF
TRBV20-1	TRBJ2-1	NA	CSARSPGPPSNEQFF
TRBV20-1	TRBJ2-3	few	CSARERGLDRDPDTQYF
TRBV7-9	TRBJ2-1	NA	CASSAQLADSYNEQFF